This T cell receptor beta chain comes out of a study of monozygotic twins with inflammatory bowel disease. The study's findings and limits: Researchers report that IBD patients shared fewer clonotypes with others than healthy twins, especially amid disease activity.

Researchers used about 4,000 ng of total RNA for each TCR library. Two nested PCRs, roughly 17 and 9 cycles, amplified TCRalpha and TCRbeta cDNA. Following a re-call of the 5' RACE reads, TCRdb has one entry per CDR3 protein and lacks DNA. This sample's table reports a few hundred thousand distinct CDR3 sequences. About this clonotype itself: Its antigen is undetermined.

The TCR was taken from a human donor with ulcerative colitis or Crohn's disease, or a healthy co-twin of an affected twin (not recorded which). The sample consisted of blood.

The CDR3 loop is CASSAGQGWYEQYF. The chain combines TRBV5-5 with TRBJ2-7; the D gene TCRdb calls, TRBD1, cannot be checked with no DNA. There are 14 residues in the CDR3. Germline V CDR1 and CDR2: SGHKS, YYEKEE (reference sequence).